This T cell receptor beta chain comes out of a study of blood T cell repertoires in COVID-19. Deletions cut 0 bases from V and 0 bases from J, with 9 bases between. The V gene's germline CDR1 is LGHNA and CDR2 YNFKEQ. This CDR3 has 17 amino acids. Produced via immunoSEQ multiplex PCR; TCRdb's table is partial and in-frame only. Among over 120,000 clones listed, around 82% were seen once. Sequencing used PBMCs or T cells enriched from blood (not recorded which). The chain is built from TRBV4-2 and TRBJ2-6; D is unclear. This receptor was taken from a woman aged 45 to 65 who had recovered from COVID-19. CDR3 region: CASSQDESGSGANVLTF. The CDR3 bases are TGTGCCAGCAGCCAAGATGAGTCGGGCTCTGGGGCCAACGTCCTGACTTTC.